Here is one TCR beta chain with its context. This entry belongs to a study of blood T cell repertoires in COVID-19. Study-wide context: COVID-19 samples collected from the United States, Italy and Spain covered acute and convalescent phases.

Methods used by the authors: Estimation of nucleated cell counts relied on the amplification of reference gene primers. Only in-frame clones appear in the TCRdb table, and some are missing; sequencing was by immunoSEQ multiplex PCR. The DNA was the basis for D and trimming; V, J and clone size are from that table. Here the sample spans 250,000 or so clones, roughly nine tenths being singletons. CDR1 is SEHNR and CDR2 is FQNEAQ in the germline V gene (reference sequence). This CDR3 has 14 amino acids. The V and J ends lost 5 bases and 6 bases respectively, with 14 bases between them. The V gene is TRBV7-9, the J gene TRBJ1-5; D is possibly TRBD1 (6 bases). Sequenced: peripheral blood. The sequence was obtained from a man between 60 and 75 years old with acute or convalescent COVID-19. CDR3 sequence (DNA): TGTGCCAGCAGCCCCGGACAGCCCGGTCAGCCCCAGCATTTT. Amino acids: CASSPGQPGQPQHF.